A selection of T cell receptor beta chains follows, all from one sample in a study of T-cell memory formation after mild COVID-19. Via MiXCR, TCRdb re-called the 5' RACE reads, giving one row per CDR3 protein. The table includes approximately 560,000 distinct CDR3 sequences, around 15% detected once. Sequencing input: PBMCs or a T cell subset sorted from them (not recorded which). The receptors shown here come from an adult woman who had mild COVID-19 (a few samples of this study predate the infection). Cell type and time point are not known. CDR3s include the opening cysteine and the closing phenylalanine or tryptophan. The D gene is left open where the match is weak. Clone size is not always given. Where it is, it says once, few, many or a class for expanded clones.

TRBV9	TRBD2	15	TRBJ2-1	.	CASSVDVAGRNEQFF	TGTGCCAGCAGCGTCGACGTAGCGGGTCGCAATGAGCAGTTCTTC
TRBV20-1	TRBD2	18	TRBJ2-2	.	CSARDLLGTSGRAGELFF	TGCAGTGCTAGAGATCTGCTCGGGACTAGCGGGAGGGCCGGGGAGCTGTTTTTT
TRBV3-1	.	13	TRBJ1-3	few	CATKGLAGNTIYF	TGTGCCACCAAGGGGTTGGCTGGAAACACCATATATTTT
TRBV4-3	.	17	TRBJ2-2	few	CASSQEVATGNTGELFF	TGCGCCAGCAGCCAAGAAGTGGCGACAGGGAACACCGGGGAGCTGTTTTTT
TRBV12-3/TRBV12-4	.	16	TRBJ1-6	.	CASSGRRADYNSPLHF	TGTGCCAGCAGCGGTAGGAGGGCTGATTATAATTCACCCCTCCACTTT
TRBV24-1	.	12	TRBJ1-2	few	CATSDTGFGYTF	TGTGCCACCAGTGACACAGGGTTTGGCTACACCTTC
TRBV12-3/TRBV12-4	.	11	TRBJ2-2	.	CASSFNRELFF	TGTGCCAGCAGTTTTAACCGGGAGCTGTTTTTT
TRBV12-3/TRBV12-4	.	12	TRBJ1-2	.	CASSLDSWGYNF	TGTGCCAGCAGTTTAGACAGCTGGGGCTACAACTTC
TRBV20-1	.	10	TRBJ1-2	.	CSVLDYGYTF	TGCAGTGTGCTGGACTATGGCTACACCTTC
TRBV28	TRBD1	20	TRBJ2-7	few	CASSPTPTSDRGIFSYEQYF	TGTGCCAGCAGTCCGACCCCCACATCGGACAGGGGGATTTTCTCCTACGAGCAGTACTTC
TRBV5-4	TRBD2	15	TRBJ2-3	few	CASSTLAGSTDTQYF	TGTGCCAGCAGCACACTAGCGGGGAGCACAGATACGCAGTATTTT
TRBV7-7	TRBD2	16	TRBJ2-1	.	CASSRGLAGLNNEQFF	TGTGCTAGCAGCAGGGGACTAGCGGGTTTAAACAATGAGCAGTTCTTC
TRBV20-1	.	11	TRBJ2-7	.	CSEGGGNEQYF	TGCAGTGAAGGGGGGGGGAACGAGCAGTACTTC
TRBV6-1	.	16	TRBJ2-3	few	CASSAQFGAGTDTQYF	TGTGCCAGCAGTGCCCAATTTGGGGCCGGCACAGATACGCAGTATTTT
TRBV5-1	.	14	TRBJ2-5	few	CASSPDGRQETQYF	TGCGCCAGCAGCCCGGACGGAAGGCAAGAGACCCAGTACTTC
TRBV12-3/TRBV12-4	.	15	TRBJ2-6	.	CASSTTGTGANVLTF	TGTGCCAGCAGTACCACGGGGACAGGGGCCAACGTCCTGACTTTC
TRBV19	TRBD1	13	TRBJ1-6	.	CATSDRGHSALHF	TGTGCCACCTCGGACAGGGGCCATTCTGCCCTCCACTTT
TRBV7-4	.	13	TRBJ1-3	few	CASSRGGRHTIYF	TGTGCCAGCAGCCGCGGCGGGCGGCACACCATATATTTT
TRBV5-1	TRBD1	17	TRBJ1-1	few	CASSLEGAGGQDTEAFF	TGCGCCAGCAGCTTGGAGGGGGCAGGGGGCCAGGACACTGAAGCTTTCTTT
TRBV12-3/TRBV12-4	.	13	TRBJ1-6	few	CASRISGNSPLHF	TGTGCCAGCAGAATCAGTGGGAATTCACCCCTCCACTTT
TRBV18	TRBD2	15	TRBJ2-1	few	CASSPPLAGENEQFF	TGTGCCAGCTCACCACCCCTAGCGGGGGAGAATGAGCAGTTCTTC
TRBV7-9	TRBD1	16	TRBJ1-4	.	CASSPGPGQESEKLFF	TGTGCCAGCAGCCCAGGGCCGGGACAGGAGAGTGAAAAACTGTTTTTT
TRBV30	.	12	TRBJ2-1	.	CAWSGQYNEQFF	TGTGCCTGGAGTGGACAGTACAATGAGCAGTTCTTC
TRBV29-1	.	13	TRBJ1-1	.	CSVAGTARSEAFF	TGCAGCGTCGCCGGGACGGCACGTTCTGAAGCTTTCTTT
TRBV5-1	TRBD2	15	TRBJ2-3	few	CASSLDTGGSDTQYF	TGCGCCAGCAGCTTGGACACGGGGGGATCAGATACGCAGTATTTT
TRBV19	TRBD2	15	TRBJ2-3	few	CASSIGTSRSDTQYF	TGTGCCAGTAGTATTGGGACTAGCAGGTCAGATACGCAGTATTTT
TRBV20-1	TRBD1	13	TRBJ1-2	few	CSASRQGEDGYTF	TGCAGTGCTAGTCGACAGGGAGAGGATGGCTACACCTTC